This TCR beta chain was recovered during a study of T cell changes during pregnancy in multiple sclerosis. Germline loops: CDR1 SQVTM, CDR2 ANQGSEA. This CDR3 comprises 13 residues. The V end lost 5 bases, the J end lost 6 bases, and 16 bases lay between the germline ends. The repertoire was sequenced with immunoSEQ multiplex PCR; TCRdb's copy has only in-frame clones and lacks some. This table has some 100,000 clones, 90% to 95% appearing once. The V call is TRBV29-1, the J call TRBJ1-2; D call uncertain. The sample in question was peripheral blood, obtained before pregnancy. The clonotype was recovered from a female donor with multiple sclerosis, enrolled in a pregnancy study. CDR3 amino acids: CSVIGGSEHGYTF. The CDR3 DNA sequence: TGCAGCGTTATTGGTGGCAGTGAACATGGCTACACCTTC.